The rows below give T cell receptor beta chains drawn from one sample of a study of vaccination and CD4 T cells after COVID-19. Their recognized antigens are unknown. TCRdb independently ran MiXCR on the PCR reads; one entry per CDR3 protein. This table holds 20,000 to 25,000 distinct CDR3 sequences, about 61% found once. Sequenced here: CD4+ T cells from blood, cultured in vitro, sampled after SARS-CoV-2 vaccination. These receptors were obtained from a human donor who received a COVID-19 vaccine. The CDR3 runs from the conserved cysteine through the conserved F or W. A D gene is named only where the DNA matches it firmly. For some rows the clone size is stated as once, few or many, or as a class when expanded; others skip it.

j_call | d_call | v_call | clone_size | cdr3_nt | cdr3_aa
TRBJ2-5 | . | TRBV6-1 | . | TGTGCCAGCAGCGATACCTCGGAGACCCAGTACTTC | CASSDTSETQYF
TRBJ2-1 | . | TRBV12-3/TRBV12-4 | . | TGTGCCAGCAGTTTCTCGGGGTTTAGTGAGCAGTTCTTC | CASSFSGFSEQFF
TRBJ2-7 | . | TRBV6-1 | . | TGTGCCAGCAGGGAGTCCGGGAAATACGAGCAGTACTTC | CASRESGKYEQYF
TRBJ2-3 | TRBD1 | TRBV11-2 | few | TGTGCCAGCAGCTTAGCCAGGGGGATACACAGAGATACGCAGTATTTT | CASSLARGIHRDTQYF
TRBJ2-3 | . | TRBV2 | once | TGTGCCAGCAGTGAGCCAGATACGCAGTATTTT | CASSEPDTQYF
TRBJ1-4 | . | TRBV19 | . | TGTGCCAGTAGTATTTCTGGGGTTCGAAATGAAAAACTGTTTTTT | CASSISGVRNEKLFF
TRBJ1-4 | TRBD1 | TRBV2 | . | TGTGCCAGCAGAGGACAGGGGTATGAAAAACTGTTTTTT | CASRGQGYEKLFF
TRBJ2-1 | TRBD2 | TRBV12-3/TRBV12-4 | . | TGTGCCAGCAGTCGCGTAGCGGGGGACTACAATGAGCAGTTCTTC | CASSRVAGDYNEQFF
TRBJ1-1 | TRBD1 | TRBV6-1 | . | TGTGCCAGCAAACAGGGGGGCATGAACACTGAAGCTTTCTTT | CASKQGGMNTEAFF
TRBJ1-2 | . | TRBV25-1 | . | TGTGCCAGTACACTGGGGGGGAGTAACTATGGCTACACCTTC | CASTLGGSNYGYTF
TRBJ1-6 | TRBD1 | TRBV6-1 | . | TGTGCCAGCAGTGAAATGGGACAGTATAATTCACCCCTCCACTTT | CASSEMGQYNSPLHF
TRBJ2-5 | . | TRBV20-1 | . | TGCAGTGCTAGATTCGGCGGGGAGACCCAGTACTTC | CSARFGGETQYF
TRBJ2-3 | TRBD2 | TRBV6-1 | . | TGTGCCAGCAGGGGACTAGCGGGGGGAACAGATACGCAGTATTTT | CASRGLAGGTDTQYF
TRBJ2-7 | TRBD1 | TRBV6-1 | . | TGTGCCAGCAGTCGCCGGGACAGGGGCTACGAGCAGTACTTC | CASSRRDRGYEQYF
TRBJ2-1 | . | TRBV7-8 | . | TGTGCCAGCAGCCACGATAGTCTGTTCTTC | CASSHDSLFF